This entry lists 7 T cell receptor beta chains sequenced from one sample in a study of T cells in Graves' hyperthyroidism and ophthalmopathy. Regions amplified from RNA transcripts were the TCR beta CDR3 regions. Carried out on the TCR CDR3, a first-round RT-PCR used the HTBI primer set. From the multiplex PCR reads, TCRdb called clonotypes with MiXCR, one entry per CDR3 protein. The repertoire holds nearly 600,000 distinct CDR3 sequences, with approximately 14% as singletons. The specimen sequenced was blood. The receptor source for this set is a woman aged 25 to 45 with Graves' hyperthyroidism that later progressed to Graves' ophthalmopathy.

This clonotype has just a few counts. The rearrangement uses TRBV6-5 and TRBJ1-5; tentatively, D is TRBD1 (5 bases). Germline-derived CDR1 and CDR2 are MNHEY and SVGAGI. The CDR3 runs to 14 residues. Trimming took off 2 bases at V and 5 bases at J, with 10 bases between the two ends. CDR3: CASSYEAGYQPQHF. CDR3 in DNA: TGTGCCAGCAGTTACGAGGCAGGGTATCAGCCCCAGCATTTT.

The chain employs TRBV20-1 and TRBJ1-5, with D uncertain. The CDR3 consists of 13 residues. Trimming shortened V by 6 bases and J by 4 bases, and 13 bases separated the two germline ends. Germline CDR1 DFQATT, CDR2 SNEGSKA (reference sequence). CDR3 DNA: TGCAGTGCGCTCCGGACTGGGAATCAGCCCCAGCATTTT. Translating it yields CSALRTGNQPQHF.

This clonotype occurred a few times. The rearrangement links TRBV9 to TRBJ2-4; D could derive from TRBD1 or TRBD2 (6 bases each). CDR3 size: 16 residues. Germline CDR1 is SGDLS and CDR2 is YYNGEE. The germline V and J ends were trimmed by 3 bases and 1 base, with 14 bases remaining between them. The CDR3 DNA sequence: TGTGCCAGCAGCGAGAGGGGGGCAGGGGCCAAAAACATTCAGTACTTC. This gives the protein CASSERGAGAKNIQYF.

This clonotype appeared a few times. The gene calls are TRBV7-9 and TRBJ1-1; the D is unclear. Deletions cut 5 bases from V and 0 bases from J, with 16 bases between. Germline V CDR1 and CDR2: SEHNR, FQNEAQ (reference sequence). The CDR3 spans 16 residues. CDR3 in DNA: TGTGCCAGCAGCACCATATCCGGTGCCTTGAACACTGAAGCTTTCTTT. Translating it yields CASSTISGALNTEAFF.

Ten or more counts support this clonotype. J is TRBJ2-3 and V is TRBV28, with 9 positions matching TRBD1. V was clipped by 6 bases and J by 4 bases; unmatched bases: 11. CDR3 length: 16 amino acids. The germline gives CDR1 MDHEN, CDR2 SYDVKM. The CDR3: CASSLQGARSADTQYF. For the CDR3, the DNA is TGTGCCAGCAGCCTACAGGGGGCTCGTAGCGCAGATACGCAGTATTTT.

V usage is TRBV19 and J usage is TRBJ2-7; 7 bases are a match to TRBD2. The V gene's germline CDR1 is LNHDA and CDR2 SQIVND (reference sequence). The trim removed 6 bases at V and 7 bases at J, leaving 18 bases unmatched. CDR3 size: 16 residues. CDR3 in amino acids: CASSKNRGLTLGEQYF. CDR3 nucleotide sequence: TGTGCCAGTAGCAAAAACCGGGGACTAACCTTAGGGGAGCAGTACTTC.

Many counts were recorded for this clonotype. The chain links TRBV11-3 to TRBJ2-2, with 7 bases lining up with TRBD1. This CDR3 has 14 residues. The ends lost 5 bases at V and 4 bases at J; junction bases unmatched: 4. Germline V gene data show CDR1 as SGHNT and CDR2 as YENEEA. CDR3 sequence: CASSRQGGTGELFF. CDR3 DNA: TGTGCCAGCAGCAGACAGGGTGGCACCGGGGAGCTGTTTTTT.